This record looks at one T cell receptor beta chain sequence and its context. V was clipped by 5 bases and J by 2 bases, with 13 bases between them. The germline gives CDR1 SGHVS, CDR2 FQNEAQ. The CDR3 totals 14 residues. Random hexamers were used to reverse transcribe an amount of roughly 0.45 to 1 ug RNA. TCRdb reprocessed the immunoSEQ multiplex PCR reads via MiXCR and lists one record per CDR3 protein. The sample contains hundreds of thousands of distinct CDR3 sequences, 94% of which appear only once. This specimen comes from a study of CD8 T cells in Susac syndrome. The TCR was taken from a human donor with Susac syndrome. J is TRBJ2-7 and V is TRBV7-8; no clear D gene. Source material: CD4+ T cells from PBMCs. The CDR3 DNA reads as TGTGCCAGCAGCAAGGGCCTCCGGGCCTACGAGCAGTACTTC. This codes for CASSKGLRAYEQYF. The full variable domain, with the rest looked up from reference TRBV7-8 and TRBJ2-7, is GAGVSQSPRYKVAKRGQDVALRCDPISGHVSLFWYQQALGQGPEFLTYFQNEAQLDKSGLPSDRFFAERPEGSVSTLKIQRTQQEDSAVYLCASSKGLRAYEQYFGPGTRLTVT.